This TCR beta chain was captured by sequencing in a study of graft-versus-host responses after intestinal transplantation (dated by TCRdb to 2020 to 2022). At the level of the whole study: Recipients received multivisceral, liver-intestinal, or isolated intestinal transplants. All recipients received anti-thymocyte globulin induction followed by maintenance tacrolimus and steroids for around three years. Graft-versus-host and host-versus-graft alloreactive T cell clones were tracked in the graft, circulation and bone marrow after intestinal transplantation using bulk TCR-beta CDR3 sequencing. To identify alloreactive clones, pre-transplant mixed lymphocyte reaction products were sequenced and compared with unstimulated pre-transplant donor and recipient T cells. The cohort enrolled around 23 intestinal transplant recipients including one retransplant, and a few patients lacking pretransplant specimens were excluded. Donor T cell macrochimerism was defined as a peak of at least 4% donor T cells among recipient peripheral blood mononuclear cells. Rather than going through the commercial service, samples from a few later patients were sequenced in-house on an Illumina MiSeq and processed with MiXCR.

Library preparation employed the immunoSEQ multiplex PCR assay. For most patients, genomic DNA was isolated with the Qiagen DNeasy Blood and Tissue Kit and shipped frozen to Adaptive Biotechnologies for TCR sequencing. For most patients, genomic DNA was subjected to high-throughput TCR-beta CDR3 sequencing by Adaptive Biotechnologies. Per the source publication's procedure: Adaptive's ImmunoSEQ software was the source of the TCR sequencing data for 15 to 20 patients, while three other patients were processed with MiXCR and VDJtools. To correct CD4 versus CD8 sorting errors, any sequence found in both subsets at a frequency ratio below 5:1 was removed. CDR3 nucleotide sequences shared between donor and recipient were removed because their origin could not be assigned. Alloreactive clones required at least 2-fold expansion over unstimulated cells and minimum CFSE-low frequency of 0.002% (template counts) or 0.001% (read counts). A clone was considered mappable if detected in the sequenced pre-transplant spleen, lymph node, or MLR CFSE-low populations of the donor or recipient. Cumulative frequency of alloreactive clones was calculated as a percentage of all sequences weighted by copy number. As stored in TCRdb, this immuneACCESS dataset retains in-frame rearrangements with V and J assigned. A fraction of the clones does not appear; measured against another copy, unresolved V genes explain less than half of the discrepancy, and the remainder lacks a known reason. For V, J and clone size, that table is used; D and trimming come from the DNA. For this sample the table gives tens of thousands of clones, of which around 90% were detected only once. The ten largest clones take up 2.5% of the sample.

What the study reported, not specific to this receptor: Early after transplant, peak levels of circulating GvH clones were found to be associated with declines in HvG clones. GvH clones were detected in recipient bone marrow, and some of these GvH clones were observed earlier in ileal mucosa or blood, consistent with an intestinal mucosal origin. Patients with donor T cell macrochimerism had high GvH to HvG T cell clonal ratios in their allografts. The conclusions were limited by the relatively low number and heterogeneity of the intestinal transplant patients.

The time point label on this specimen signifies: cells obtained before transplantation from donor or recipient. CD3+CD4+ and CD3+CD8+ populations were FACS-sorted from unstimulated pre-transplant donor and recipient cells taken from spleen or lymph nodes. Of note for this clone: Its specific antigen is unknown. No base qualities exist here, and no much larger clone lies one base off it.

V and J are trimmed by 1 base and 2 bases, and the gene matches miss 7 bases of the junction. For CDR1 and CDR2, the germline V gene lists MDHEN and SYDVKM. The CDR3 holds 17 amino acids from the cysteine to the phenylalanine. Only the CDR3 region is kept as DNA, spanning 51 bases read in frame from base 1. This clonotype originated in a human donor who was the organ donor for an intestinal transplant. The specimen comprised unstimulated CD4+ T cells sorted from spleen or lymph node cells, sampled before transplant. The chain uses TRBV28 and TRBJ2-2, with 7 bases aligning to TRBD2. CDR3 reads: CASSLYIGGSNTGELFF. DNA sequence: TGTGCCAGCAGTTTATATATTGGCGGGAGCAACACCGGGGAGCTGTTTTTT.